These 19 T cell receptor beta chains came from one sample sequenced in a study of T cells after somatic rescue of genetic block. Sequenced by immunoSEQ multiplex PCR; TCRdb stores in-frame clones only, minus some. The sample yields fewer than 15,000 clones, 65% to 75% seen once. The sequenced sample consisted of peripheral blood mononuclear cells (PBMCs). The receptors were gathered from a boy aged 5-17 years.

This clone was counted once. The chain is built from TRBV27 and TRBJ1-2; no clear D. Trimming cost V 0 bases and J 3 bases, with 11 bases left between them. This CDR3 comprises 15 residues. Germline V gene sequence: CDR1 MNHEY, CDR2 SMNVEV (reference sequence). The CDR3 nucleotides read TGTGCCAGCAGTTTATCGATCGGGCGCGACTATGGCTACACCTTC. Protein sequence: CASSLSIGRDYGYTF.

This rearrangement joins TRBV27 to TRBJ2-5; 12 bases agree with TRBD2. The DNA end is a closer match to TRBJ2-7, so the J assignment may be wrong. Germline V CDR1 and CDR2: MNHEY, SMNVEV (reference sequence). The CDR3 is made up of 17 amino acids. As DNA, the CDR3 is TGTGCCAGCAGTTTAAGGACTAGCGGGGTTGCATTCTACGAGCAGTACTTC. Translation: CASSLRTSGVAFYEQYF.

The chain is built from TRBV7-6 and TRBJ1-1; 8 nucleotides align to TRBD1. CDR1 SGHVS and CDR2 FNYEAQ come from the germline V gene. J lost 5 bases, V lost 1 base, and 9 bases had no gene match. The CDR3 is made up of 16 amino acids. The CDR3 region has the DNA TGTGCCAGCAGCTTAGGAGGGGGACAGGCATATACTGAAGCTTTCTTT. It is translated as CASSLGGGQAYTEAFF.

The V gene is TRBV11-1, the J gene TRBJ2-3; no firm D call. V lost 5 bases to trimming and J lost 1 base, with 7 bases between them. The CDR3 has 13 residues. The germline gives CDR1 SGHAT, CDR2 FQDESV (reference sequence). In DNA, the CDR3 is TGTGCCAGCAGCGGCCGGGGCACAGATACGCAGTATTTT. Protein sequence: CASSGRGTDTQYF.

The chain recombines TRBV7-9 with TRBJ2-5, with D unresolved. CDR1 and CDR2 from the germline V gene are SEHNR and FQNEAQ (reference sequence). CDR3 length: 11 amino acids. V was cut by 5 bases and J by 5 bases, with 6 bases left in between. The CDR3 DNA follows: TGTGCCAGCAGCCAAGGGGAGACCCAGTACTTC. This codes for CASSQGETQYF.

In this sample, this clone turned up a few times. The rearrangement joins TRBV6-1 to TRBJ2-7, with D possibly being TRBD1 (5 bases). Trimming took off 2 bases at V and 4 bases at J, with 6 bases between the two ends. This CDR3 contains 12 residues. Germline CDR1 MNHNS, CDR2 SASEGT. The CDR3 nucleotides are TGTGCCAGCAGTGAACAGGGTTACGAGCAGTACTTC. It translates to CASSEQGYEQYF.

This clone showed up just once. This chain connects TRBV27 to TRBJ2-1; 7 bases are shared with TRBD1. The V and J ends lost 7 bases and 3 bases, in that order; junction bases with no gene match: 12. CDR1 is MNHEY and CDR2 is SMNVEV in the germline V gene (reference sequence). This CDR3 region has 16 residues. CDR3 in amino acids: CASIHHGQAFYNEQFF. The DNA for the CDR3 is TGTGCCAGCATCCACCACGGACAGGCTTTCTACAATGAGCAGTTCTTC.

V gene TRBV7-2 combines with J gene TRBJ1-2; D is unclear. Trimming removed 0 bases from V and 1 base from J, with 6 bases in between. The CDR3 has 14 amino acids. Germline CDR1 is SGHTA and CDR2 is FQGNSA. The CDR3 sequence is CASSLARHNYGYTF. In nucleotides, the CDR3 is TGTGCCAGCAGCTTAGCGCGGCATAACTATGGCTACACCTTC.

The V gene is TRBV27, the J gene TRBJ1-1; D is undetermined. This CDR3 has 12 amino acids. With 3 bases removed from V and 2 bases from J, the gap between germline ends came to 4 bases. Germline CDR1 and CDR2: MNHEY and SMNVEV (reference sequence). The CDR3 here is CASSFGNTEAFF. Written as DNA, the CDR3 is TGTGCCAGCAGTTTCGGAAACACTGAAGCTTTCTTT.

The chain couples TRBV7-2 to TRBJ2-1; the match to TRBD2 covers 13 bases. The germline V gene encodes CDR1 SGHTA and CDR2 FQGNSA. The CDR3 covers 15 residues. V lost 5 bases, J lost 6 bases, and 4 bases stayed unmatched. CDR3 sequence reads: CASSITSGRGNEQFF. For the CDR3, the DNA is TGTGCCAGCAGCATTACTAGCGGGAGGGGCAATGAGCAGTTCTTC.

In its sample, this clone is medium-sized. V and J are TRBV6-5 and TRBJ2-7; D remains ambiguous. Germline CDR1 MNHEY, CDR2 SVGAGI. With 5 bases removed from V and 5 bases from J, the gap between germline ends came to 13 bases. There are 13 residues in the CDR3. The chain's CDR3 is CASSLLGYHEQYF. DNA of the CDR3: TGTGCCAGCAGTCTATTAGGGTACCACGAGCAGTACTTC.

The genes are TRBV27 and TRBJ1-1; weak D call: TRBD1 (6 bases). Trimming removed 5 bases from V and 0 bases from J, with 13 bases in between. The CDR3 is 15 amino acids. Per the germline V gene, CDR1 is MNHEY and CDR2 is SMNVEV (reference sequence). CDR3 region: CASSMHRDLNTEAFF. Written as DNA, the CDR3 is TGTGCCAGCAGTATGCACAGGGACCTGAACACTGAAGCTTTCTTT.

This sequence joins TRBV4-2 and TRBJ2-5; no definite D call. V was pared by 0 bases and J by 5 bases, with 10 bases between. Germline values: CDR1 LGHNA, CDR2 YNFKEQ. The CDR3 is 14 residues long. The DNA of the CDR3 is TGTGCCAGCAGCCAAGAAAAGCTCGGGGAGACCCAGTACTTC. Its translation: CASSQEKLGETQYF.

This sequence joins TRBV25-1 and TRBJ2-1; 7 bases map to TRBD1. Looked up from germline, CDR1 is MGHDK and CDR2 is SYGVNS. Trimming cost V 3 bases and J 6 bases; bases outside gene matches: 8. The CDR3 has 15 residues. CDR3 in amino acids: CASSEPYRGPNEQFF. The CDR3 nucleotides are TGTGCCAGCAGTGAGCCCTACAGGGGCCCCAATGAGCAGTTCTTC.

The chain links TRBV10-3 to TRBJ2-7; TRBD2 matches at 16 bases. The germline V gene encodes CDR1 ENHRY and CDR2 SYGVKD. The V segment lost 4 bases and the J segment 3 bases; nucleotides outside the gene matches: 12. The CDR3 covers 19 residues. CDR3 in DNA: TGTGCCATCAGTGGGGCCGGGACTAGCGGGGGGGCGAGAGTCTACGAGCAGTACTTC. Amino acids: CAISGAGTSGGARVYEQYF.

The CDR3 DNA is TGTGCCAGCAGCGTAGGCCTAAAAGCCGGGCTATACGAGCAGTACTTC. Protein sequence: CASSVGLKAGLYEQYF. The chain carries TRBV9 and TRBJ2-7, with D uncertain. Germline CDR1 reads SGDLS; CDR2 reads YYNGEE. Between the trimmed V and J ends, which lost 0 bases and 4 bases, there was a span of 17 bases. The CDR3 is made up of 16 amino acids.

This chain joins TRBV5-1 and TRBJ1-4; possible D gene TRBD1, 5 bases. This CDR3 contains 14 residues. Trimming stripped 1 base from V and 8 bases from J, with 12 bases between. Germline values: CDR1 SGHRS, CDR2 YFSETQ. CDR3 amino acids: CASSLWGEMEKLFF. The CDR3 region has the DNA TGCGCCAGCAGCTTGTGGGGGGAAATGGAAAAACTGTTTTTT.

This clone was detected only once. CDR3 region: CASRPLAGALSYEQYF. CDR3 in DNA: TGTGCCAGCAGACCCCTAGCGGGAGCCCTCTCCTACGAGCAGTACTTC. The chain carries TRBV5-6 and TRBJ2-7, with 10 nucleotides matching TRBD2. The V gene end was trimmed by 5 bases and the J gene end by 0 bases; junction bases not matched to a gene: 8. This CDR3 is 16 amino acids long. Germline V CDR1 and CDR2: SGHDT, YYEEEE.

The V and J genes are TRBV6-4 and TRBJ1-5; 7 nucleotides match TRBD1. This CDR3 has 18 residues. With V trimmed by 4 bases and J by 9 bases, 21 bases remained unmatched. Germline V gene lookup returns CDR1 MRHNA and CDR2 SNTAGT. The CDR3: CASSAFRDSWFHSSPQHF. DNA of the CDR3: TGTGCCAGCAGTGCTTTCCGGGACAGTTGGTTCCACAGTTCGCCCCAGCATTTT.